This T cell receptor (beta chain) was sequenced for a study of T cells in Graves' hyperthyroidism and ophthalmopathy. Broader study findings: It was a median around 6 months before onset that the model predicted ophthalmopathy. Blood also contained most expanded thyroid clonotypes above 0.001.

For this clonotype: Its antigen is not known.

Trimming took 7 bases from V and 0 from J; bases not matched to a gene: 5. CDR1 and CDR2 from the germline V gene are WNHNN and SYGVQD (reference sequence). The CDR3 has 15 amino acids. Patients with uncontrolled infections, other autoimmune diseases, pregnancy or lactation were excluded. The PBMCs had their origin in roughly 9.8 ml of fresh peripheral blood. Amplification of TCR beta CDR3 regions used RNA as the template. The study used the HTBI primer set for a first-round RT-PCR of the TCR CDR3. TCRdb re-derived calls from the multiplex PCR reads in MiXCR, one entry per CDR3 protein. The data hold hundreds of thousands of distinct CDR3 sequences, with roughly 20% observed a single time.

Sample: blood. The receptor was derived from a man younger than 45 with Graves' ophthalmopathy. V and J are TRBV10-1 and TRBJ2-5, with TRBD2 matching 10 bases. This CDR3 is CASTLSGRDQETQYF. Written as DNA, the CDR3 is TGCGCCAGCACCTTAAGCGGGAGGGACCAAGAGACCCAGTACTTC.